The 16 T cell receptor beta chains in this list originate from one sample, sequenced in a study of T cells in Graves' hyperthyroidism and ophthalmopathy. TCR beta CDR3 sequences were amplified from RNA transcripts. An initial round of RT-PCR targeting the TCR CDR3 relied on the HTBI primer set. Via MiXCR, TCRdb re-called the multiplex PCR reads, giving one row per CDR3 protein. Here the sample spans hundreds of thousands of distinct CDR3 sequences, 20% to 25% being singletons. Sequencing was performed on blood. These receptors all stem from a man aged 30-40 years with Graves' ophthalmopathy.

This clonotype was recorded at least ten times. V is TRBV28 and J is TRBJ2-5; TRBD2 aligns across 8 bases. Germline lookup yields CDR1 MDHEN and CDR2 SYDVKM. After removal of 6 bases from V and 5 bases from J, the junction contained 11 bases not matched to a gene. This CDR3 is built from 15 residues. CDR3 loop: CASSVSGGLLETQYF. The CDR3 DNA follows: TGTGCCAGCAGCGTAAGCGGGGGCCTCCTGGAGACCCAGTACTTC.

CDR3 loop: CASSVEVSYNEQFF. As DNA, the CDR3 is TGTGCCAGCAGCGTAGAGGTTTCCTACAATGAGCAGTTCTTC. This chain uses TRBV9 with TRBJ2-1; D is unclear. Trimming took off 0 bases at V and 1 base at J, with 5 bases between the two ends. CDR1 and CDR2 from the germline V gene are SGDLS and YYNGEE. This CDR3 spans 14 amino acids.

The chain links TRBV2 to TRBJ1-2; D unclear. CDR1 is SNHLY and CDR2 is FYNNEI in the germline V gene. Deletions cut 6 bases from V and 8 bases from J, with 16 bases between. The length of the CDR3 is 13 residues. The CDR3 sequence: CASSPTNAKGYTF. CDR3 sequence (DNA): TGTGCCAGCAGCCCGACAAACGCGAAAGGCTACACCTTC.

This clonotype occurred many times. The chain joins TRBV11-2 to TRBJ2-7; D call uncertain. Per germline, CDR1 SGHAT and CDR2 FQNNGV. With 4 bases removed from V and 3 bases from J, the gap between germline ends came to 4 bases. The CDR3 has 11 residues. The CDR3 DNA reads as TGTGCCAGCAGCTCATTCTACGAGCAGTACTTC. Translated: CASSSFYEQYF. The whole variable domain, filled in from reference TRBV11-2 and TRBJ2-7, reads EAGVAQSPRYKIIEKRQSVAFWCNPISGHATLYWYQQILGQGPKLLIQFQNNGVVDDSQLPKDRFSAERLKGVDSTLKIQPAKLEDSAVYLCASSSFYEQYFGPGTRLTVT.

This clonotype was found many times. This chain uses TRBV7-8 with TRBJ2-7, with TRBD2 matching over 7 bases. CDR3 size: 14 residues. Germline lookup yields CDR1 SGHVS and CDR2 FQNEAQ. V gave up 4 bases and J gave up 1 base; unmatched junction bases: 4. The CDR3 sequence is CASSSREGSYEQYF. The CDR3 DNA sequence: TGTGCCAGCAGCTCTAGGGAGGGTTCCTACGAGCAGTACTTC.

The CDR3: CASSLGTGGEGAFF. The DNA of the CDR3 is TGTGCCAGCAGTCTCGGAACAGGGGGTGAGGGGGCTTTCTTT. The rearrangement uses TRBV2 and TRBJ1-1; 8 bases match TRBD1. The CDR3 runs to 14 residues. Germline trimming cut 5 bases from V and 11 bases from J; bases unmatched to any gene: 13. CDR1 is SNHLY, CDR2 FYNNEI, per germline.

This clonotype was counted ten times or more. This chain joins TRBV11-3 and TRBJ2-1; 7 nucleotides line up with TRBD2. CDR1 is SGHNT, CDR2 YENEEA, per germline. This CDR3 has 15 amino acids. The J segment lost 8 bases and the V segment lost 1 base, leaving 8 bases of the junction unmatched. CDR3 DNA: TGTGCCAGCAGCTTAGGAGGCGGGAGAACCCATGAGCAGTTCTTC. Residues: CASSLGGGRTHEQFF.

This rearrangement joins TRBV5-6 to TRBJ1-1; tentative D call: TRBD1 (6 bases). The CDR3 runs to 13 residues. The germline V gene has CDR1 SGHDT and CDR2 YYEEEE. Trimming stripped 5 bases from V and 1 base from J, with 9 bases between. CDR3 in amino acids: CASSDRKNTEAFF. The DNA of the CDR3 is TGTGCCAGCAGTGACAGGAAGAACACTGAAGCTTTCTTT.

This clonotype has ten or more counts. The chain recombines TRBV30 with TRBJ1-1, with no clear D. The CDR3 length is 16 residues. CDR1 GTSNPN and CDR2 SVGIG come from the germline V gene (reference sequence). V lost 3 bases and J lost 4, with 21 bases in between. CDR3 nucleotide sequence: TGTGCCTGGAGCGCACCCCCCGCGCGGCTAGTCACTGAAGCTTTCTTT. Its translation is CAWSAPPARLVTEAFF.

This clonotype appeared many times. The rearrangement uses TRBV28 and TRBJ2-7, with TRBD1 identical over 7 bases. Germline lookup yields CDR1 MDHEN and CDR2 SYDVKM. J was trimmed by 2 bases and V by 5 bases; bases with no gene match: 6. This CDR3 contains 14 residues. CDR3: CASSIRTGAYEQYF. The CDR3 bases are TGTGCCAGCAGTATAAGGACAGGAGCCTACGAGCAGTACTTC.

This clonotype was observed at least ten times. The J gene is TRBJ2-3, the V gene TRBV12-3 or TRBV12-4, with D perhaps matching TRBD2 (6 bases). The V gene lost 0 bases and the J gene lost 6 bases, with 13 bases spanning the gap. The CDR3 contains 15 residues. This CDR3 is CASSLAGGPYDTQYF. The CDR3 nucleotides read TGTGCCAGCAGTTTAGCGGGAGGCCCTTATGATACGCAGTATTTT.

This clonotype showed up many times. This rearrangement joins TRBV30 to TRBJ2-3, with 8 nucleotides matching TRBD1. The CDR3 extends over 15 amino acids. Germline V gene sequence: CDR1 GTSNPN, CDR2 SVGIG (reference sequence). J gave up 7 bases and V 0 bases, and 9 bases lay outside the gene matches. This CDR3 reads CAWSVYGQGGYTQYF. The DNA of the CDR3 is TGTGCCTGGAGTGTATATGGACAGGGTGGATATACGCAGTATTTT.

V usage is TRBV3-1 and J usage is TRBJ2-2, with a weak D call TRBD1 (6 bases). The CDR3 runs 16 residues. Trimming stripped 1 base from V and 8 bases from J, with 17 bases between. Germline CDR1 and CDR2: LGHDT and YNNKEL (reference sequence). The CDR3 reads CASSQGTATFRGELFF. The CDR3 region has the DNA TGTGCCAGCAGCCAAGGGACAGCTACATTCAGGGGGGAGCTGTTTTTT.

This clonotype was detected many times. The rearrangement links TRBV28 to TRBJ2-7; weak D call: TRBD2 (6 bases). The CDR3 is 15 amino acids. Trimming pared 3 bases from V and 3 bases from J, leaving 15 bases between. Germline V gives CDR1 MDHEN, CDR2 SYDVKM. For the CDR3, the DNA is TGTGCCAGCAGTTTGCCCCAGGAGGGTTACTACGAGCAGTACTTC. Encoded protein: CASSLPQEGYYEQYF.

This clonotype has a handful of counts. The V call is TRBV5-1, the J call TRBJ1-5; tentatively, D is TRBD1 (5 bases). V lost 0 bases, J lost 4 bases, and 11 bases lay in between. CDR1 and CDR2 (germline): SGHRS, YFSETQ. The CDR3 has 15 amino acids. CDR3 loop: CASSLDGGWNQPQHF. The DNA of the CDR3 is TGCGCCAGCAGCTTGGATGGGGGATGGAATCAGCCCCAGCATTTT.

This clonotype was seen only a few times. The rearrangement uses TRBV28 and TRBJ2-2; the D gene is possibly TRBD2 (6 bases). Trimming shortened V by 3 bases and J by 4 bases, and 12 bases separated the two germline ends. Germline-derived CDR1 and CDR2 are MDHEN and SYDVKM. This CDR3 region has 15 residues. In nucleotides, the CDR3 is TGTGCCAGCAGTTTGTTCGGGGGACGCACCGGGGAGCTGTTTTTT. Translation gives CASSLFGGRTGELFF.